Listed below are T cell receptor beta chains from one sample, sequenced in a study of metastatic and nonmetastatic thyroid tumors. Via MiXCR, TCRdb re-called the PCR reads. The top ten clones hold around 13% of a sample with tens of thousands of clones, around 18% of them seen once. Sequencing was carried out using blood. The receptors here all came from a female donor with papillary thyroid cancer or a benign thyroid nodule (not recorded which). Some clones in this sample may be carry-over from other donors' samples. Both conserved end residues are part of each CDR3. Fields, in order: V gene, J gene, CDR3 protein.

V: TRBV5-1; J: TRBJ2-1; CDR3: CASSLEDRGNEQFF
V: TRBV6-1; J: TRBJ2-1; CDR3: CASTTRAAGRNEQFF
V: TRBV20-1; J: TRBJ1-2; CDR3: CSAGTGSNYGYTF
V: TRBV2; J: TRBJ2-7; CDR3: CASSEDSEQYF
V: TRBV6-1; J: TRBJ1-5; CDR3: CASSSDRGEGQPQHF
V: TRBV6-5; J: TRBJ2-7; CDR3: CASSYSDGSSYEQYF
V: TRBV24-1; J: TRBJ2-1; CDR3: CATSVRAGGVGEQFF
V: TRBV18; J: TRBJ2-7; CDR3: CASSPGGGSYEQYF
V: TRBV11-2; J: TRBJ2-1; CDR3: CASSLDRGGEQFF
V: TRBV18; J: TRBJ2-7; CDR3: CASSPSGMSNEQYF
V: TRBV2; J: TRBJ1-5; CDR3: CASSSLTGQPQHF
V: TRBV28; J: TRBJ1-2; CDR3: CASSLGQGVYGYTF
V: TRBV30; J: TRBJ2-5; CDR3: CAWSAPRLAGGLKETQYF
V: TRBV6-4; J: TRBJ2-5; CDR3: CASSEAPWGRETQYF
V: TRBV11-2; J: TRBJ1-6; CDR3: CASSLNPNPPLHF
V: TRBV30; J: TRBJ2-3; CDR3: CAWGLAGVWDTQYF
V: TRBV6-1; J: TRBJ2-7; CDR3: CASSSGPSYEQYF
V: TRBV27; J: TRBJ2-1; CDR3: CASSSGLLQFF
V: TRBV9; J: TRBJ2-2; CDR3: CASRPSGSNNGGELFF
V: TRBV6-4; J: TRBJ2-3; CDR3: CASSEAGTSGTDTQYF
V: TRBV28; J: TRBJ2-7; CDR3: CASSLAQTSSYEQYF
V: TRBV19; J: TRBJ1-4; CDR3: CASSPGTGINEKLFF
V: TRBV28; J: TRBJ1-2; CDR3: CASSPTDSNYGYTF
V: TRBV7-2; J: TRBJ1-3; CDR3: CASSLAPETVSYF
V: TRBV7-9; J: TRBJ1-2; CDR3: CASSLDRGYGYTF
V: TRBV5-4; J: TRBJ2-7; CDR3: CASSRFYEQYF
V: TRBV11-2; J: TRBJ1-1; CDR3: CASSPRGAMGGMNTEAFF
V: TRBV12-3/TRBV12-4; J: TRBJ1-5; CDR3: CASSFMRGDQPQHF
V: TRBV6-1; J: TRBJ2-7; CDR3: CASRTGLAAYEQYF
V: TRBV28; J: TRBJ1-1; CDR3: CASSLRGNTEAFF
V: TRBV20-1; J: TRBJ1-1; CDR3: CSARKGGELMNTEAFF
V: TRBV27; J: TRBJ2-5; CDR3: CASSLGAGDQETQYF
V: TRBV6-1; J: TRBJ2-5; CDR3: CASRHPGAHQETQYF
V: TRBV20-1; J: TRBJ1-4; CDR3: CSASPFQTTNEKLFF
V: TRBV25-1; J: TRBJ1-3; CDR3: CASGGDSSGNTIYF
V: TRBV24-1; J: TRBJ1-2; CDR3: CATSDRTDYYGYTF
V: TRBV20-1; J: TRBJ2-1; CDR3: CSAGGPGLAGLGNEQFF
V: TRBV12-3/TRBV12-4; J: TRBJ2-7; CDR3: CASSLESVAYEQYF
V: TRBV6-6; J: TRBJ2-7; CDR3: CASSYAADSYEQYF